These 25 T cell receptor beta chains share one sample of origin, sequenced in a study of CD8 T cells in Susac syndrome. It was with random hexamers that roughly 0.45 to 1 ug RNA was reverse transcribed. Each CDR3 protein is one row after TCRdb ran MiXCR on the immunoSEQ multiplex PCR reads. The sample includes about 210,000 distinct CDR3 sequences, approximately 93% seen only once; the top ten take approximately 0.1%. Input material: CD4+ T cells from PBMCs. Receptor source: a human donor in good health.

This rearrangement joins TRBV28 to TRBJ1-2; D is perhaps TRBD1 (5 bases). With 10 bases removed from V and 8 bases from J, the gap between germline ends came to 23 bases. In germline, CDR1 is MDHEN, CDR2 SYDVKM. CDR3 length: 14 amino acids. CDR3 sequence: CAISRGGVTWGYTF. The CDR3 DNA sequence: TGTGCCATCTCCCGGGGAGGGGTAACTTGGGGCTACACCTTC.

The J gene is TRBJ2-7, the V gene TRBV29-1, with D tentatively TRBD1 (5 bases). Germline V gene data show CDR1 as SQVTM and CDR2 as ANQGSEA. Trimming stripped 7 bases from V and 6 bases from J, with 19 bases between. The CDR3 has 13 residues. CDR3 nucleotides: TGCAGCGCCCAGGGTGGCACCCGAAGCGAGCAGTACTTC. Its translation: CSAQGGTRSEQYF.

Here the CDR3 DNA reads TGTGCCATCAACCGGGACCCTGGAAACACCATATATTTT. It yields the protein CAINRDPGNTIYF. The chain employs TRBV10-3 and TRBJ1-3, with TRBD1 as a possible D gene (5 bases). The germline V gene has CDR1 ENHRY and CDR2 SYGVKD. V lost 7 bases to trimming and J lost 2 bases, with 9 bases between them. The CDR3 contains 13 residues.

The CDR3 protein is CASSPGSETQYF. The CDR3 DNA reads TGTGCCAGCAGTCCAGGGTCCGAGACCCAGTACTTC. This chain uses TRBV11-3 with TRBJ2-5; D is possibly TRBD1 (5 bases). CDR1 and CDR2 (germline): SGHNT, YENEEA. The CDR3 consists of 12 residues. The V gene lost 6 bases and the J gene lost 5 bases, with 10 bases spanning the gap.

The chain's CDR3 is CSANQVVGNSPLHF. The CDR3 nucleotides read TGCAGTGCTAATCAGGTGGTAGGGAATTCACCCCTCCACTTT. The chain has TRBV20-1 and TRBJ1-6; unclear D gene. The CDR3 totals 14 residues. The germline V and J ends were trimmed by 4 bases and 7 bases, with 14 bases remaining between them. Germline V lookup: CDR1 DFQATT, CDR2 SNEGSKA (reference sequence).

The chain combines TRBV29-1 with TRBJ1-2; no definite D call. V lost 1 base and J 8 bases, leaving 14 bases between the germline ends. The CDR3 has 13 residues. Germline CDR1 SQVTM, CDR2 ANQGSEA. The CDR3 sequence is CSVEGAGGRGYTF. DNA for the CDR3: TGCAGCGTTGAAGGGGCGGGAGGACGGGGCTACACCTTC.

The CDR3 reads CASNERAGARGEAFF. The CDR3 nucleotides read TGTGCCAGCAACGAAAGGGCAGGGGCCAGGGGTGAAGCTTTCTTT. The chain combines TRBV7-2 with TRBJ1-1, with D perhaps matching TRBD1 (6 bases). The V gene's germline CDR1 is SGHTA and CDR2 FQGNSA. V dropped 7 bases and J dropped 7 bases, with 22 bases sitting between them. This CDR3 is built from 15 residues.

The rearrangement uses TRBV6-2 or TRBV6-3 and TRBJ2-5; 8 nucleotides line up with TRBD2. J lost 5 bases, V lost 7 bases, and 6 bases had no gene match. Germline assignment: CDR1 MNHEY and CDR2 SVGEGT. The CDR3 sequence is 13 residues long. The CDR3 DNA sequence: TGTGCCAGCAACCGGGGGGGCGGTGAGACCCAGTACTTC. Protein: CASNRGGGETQYF.

This clonotype was counted once. The chain combines TRBV7-2 with TRBJ2-1; perhaps TRBD2 as D (6 bases). The length of the CDR3 is 13 residues. Deletions cut 4 bases from V and 9 bases from J, with 13 bases between. CDR1 is SGHTA, CDR2 FQGNSA, per germline. The CDR3 coding sequence is TGTGCCAGCAGCTCCGTTGCGGGGCGTGAGCAGTTCTTC. Residues: CASSSVAGREQFF.

The V call is TRBV27, the J call TRBJ1-4; 8 positions agree with TRBD1. V gave up 6 bases and J gave up 4 bases; unmatched junction bases: 7. The CDR3 is made up of 15 amino acids. Per the germline V gene, CDR1 is MNHEY and CDR2 is SMNVEV (reference sequence). The CDR3 sequence is CASSLGTGRNEKLFF. CDR3 in DNA: TGTGCCAGCAGCCTTGGGACAGGCCGTAATGAAAAACTGTTTTTT.

The rearrangement links TRBV9 to TRBJ2-3; no reliable D call. This CDR3 contains 13 residues. Germline lookup yields CDR1 SGDLS and CDR2 YYNGEE. The V end lost 5 bases, the J end lost 6 bases, and 13 bases lay between the germline ends. In DNA form, the CDR3 reads TGTGCCAGCAGTCTCGGCGCGCGGGATACGCAGTATTTT. Translating it yields CASSLGARDTQYF.

This clonotype was seen only a few times. The chain joins TRBV4-3 to TRBJ2-7; D is undetermined. The CDR3 spans 15 residues. V lost 0 bases and J 7 bases, leaving 16 bases between the germline ends. Germline values: CDR1 LGHNA, CDR2 YSLEER. The DNA of the CDR3 is TGCGCCAGCAGCCAAGATAGGCGGCCAACCTGGGAGCAGTACGTC. Translating gives CASSQDRRPTWEQYV.

The rearrangement joins TRBV7-8 to TRBJ2-2; 8 bases map to TRBD2. The V and J ends lost 4 bases and 6 bases, in that order; junction bases with no gene match: 13. Germline CDR1 SGHVS, CDR2 FQNEAQ. The CDR3 has 17 amino acids. CDR3 loop: CASSSGLAVVFAGELFF. The CDR3 DNA follows: TGTGCCAGCAGCTCTGGACTAGCAGTGGTATTTGCCGGGGAGCTGTTTTTT.

V is TRBV5-1 and J is TRBJ1-6; 7 bases agree with TRBD1. CDR1 and CDR2 (germline): SGHRS, YFSETQ. The CDR3 is made up of 15 amino acids. Losses at the gene ends were 3 bases for V and 10 bases for J; bases not matched to a gene: 10. The CDR3 protein is CASSYRDRGGSPLHF. DNA for the CDR3: TGCGCCAGCAGCTACCGGGACAGAGGGGGCTCACCCCTCCACTTT.

This chain links TRBV7-3 with TRBJ1-1; 9 bases map to TRBD1. Trimming removed 4 bases from V and 4 bases from J; junction bases left unmatched: 7. CDR3 length: 15 residues. Germline loops: CDR1 SGHTA, CDR2 FQGTGA. The CDR3 sequence: CASSSLQDRGTEAFF. The DNA for the CDR3 is TGTGCCAGCAGCTCGCTCCAGGACAGGGGCACTGAAGCTTTCTTT.

This clonotype appeared a single time. The genes are TRBV19 and TRBJ1-2; 8 positions match TRBD1. The germline gives CDR1 LNHDA, CDR2 SQIVND (reference sequence). The junction had 5 bases not matched to a gene; V was cut back by 9 bases and J by 2 bases. CDR3 length: 13 residues. The CDR3 protein is CARDREPNYGYTF. CDR3 sequence (DNA): TGTGCCAGGGACAGGGAACCCAACTATGGCTACACCTTC.

The gene calls are TRBV2 and TRBJ2-7; no reliable D call. Germline V gene sequence: CDR1 SNHLY, CDR2 FYNNEI. V was cut by 4 bases and J by 4 bases, with 8 bases left in between. This CDR3 region has 12 residues. CDR3 DNA sequence: TGTGCCAGCAGTGCCACCCTATACGAGCAGTACGTC. Protein sequence: CASSATLYEQYV.

J is TRBJ1-6 and V is TRBV3-1; a possible D gene is TRBD1 (5 bases). The CDR3 is made up of 14 amino acids. The V and J ends lost 6 bases and 7 bases respectively, with 13 bases between them. Looked up from germline, CDR1 is LGHDT and CDR2 is YNNKEL (reference sequence). The CDR3 DNA reads TGTGCCAGCAGACCAGGGACCGCGAATTCACCCCTCCACTTT. It codes for CASRPGTANSPLHF.

The rearrangement joins TRBV7-2 to TRBJ1-6; TRBD1 aligns across 7 bases. The CDR3 covers 15 residues. V trimming: 5 bases; J trimming: 4 bases; junction bases outside the gene matches: 5. The V gene's germline CDR1 is SGHTA and CDR2 FQGNSA. The CDR3 DNA reads TGTGCCAGCAGCCACAGGGGATCTTATAATTCACCCCTCCACTTT. It translates to CASSHRGSYNSPLHF.

This chain uses TRBV7-9 with TRBJ2-2, with 8 bases that match TRBD1. Germline CDR1 reads SEHNR; CDR2 reads FQNEAQ (reference sequence). The CDR3 contains 16 residues. V trimming: 5 bases; J trimming: 5 bases; junction bases outside the gene matches: 10. The CDR3 DNA reads as TGTGCCAGCAGCCCCTCGGGGCAGGGGGCGACCGGGGAGCTGTTTTTT. Protein: CASSPSGQGATGELFF.

V and J are TRBV24-1 and TRBJ2-1; D tentatively fits TRBD1 or TRBD2 (5 bases each). The CDR3 has 12 residues. Trimming removed 4 bases from V and 13 bases from J, with 13 bases in between. Germline lookup yields CDR1 KGHDR and CDR2 SFDVKD. The chain's CDR3 is CATSDRDRIQFF. CDR3 sequence (DNA): TGTGCCACCAGTGACCGGGACCGTATTCAGTTCTTC.

The rearrangement links TRBV6-5 to TRBJ2-3; unclear D gene. Germline V CDR1 and CDR2: MNHEY, SVGAGI. This CDR3 region has 13 residues. The V end lost 0 bases, the J end lost 5 bases, and 6 bases lay between the germline ends. The CDR3 loop reads CASSYSFGDTQYF. The CDR3 nucleotides read TGTGCCAGCAGTTACTCGTTTGGAGATACGCAGTATTTT.

The rearrangement joins TRBV4-1 to TRBJ1-5; D is unclear. V was shortened by 3 bases and J by 0 bases, with 9 bases between the two germline ends. The germline CDR1 and CDR2 sequences are MGHRA and YSYEKL. The CDR3 is made up of 15 amino acids. The CDR3 region is CASSHTQFSNQPQHF. The CDR3 bases are TGCGCCAGCAGCCACACACAATTTAGCAATCAGCCCCAGCATTTT.

The V call is TRBV7-2, the J call TRBJ1-2, with D uncertain. With 2 bases removed from V and 7 bases from J, the gap between germline ends came to 17 bases. The CDR3 contains 15 residues. The germline CDR1 and CDR2 sequences are SGHTA and FQGNSA. The CDR3 DNA reads TGTGCCAGCAGCTTACTGGTAGGGTATGCCTCTGGCTACACCTTC. Translating gives CASSLLVGYASGYTF.

This chain links TRBV7-2 with TRBJ1-5; possibly TRBD1 for D (6 bases). Germline CDR1 is SGHTA and CDR2 is FQGNSA. Trimming stripped 1 base from V and 4 bases from J, with 14 bases between. The CDR3 consists of 16 residues. CDR3 nucleotide sequence: TGTGCCAGCAGCTTAGAGGGGGGGCAGGGGAATCAGCCCCAGCATTTT. Its translation: CASSLEGGQGNQPQHF.